The present TCR beta chain was sequenced within a study of T cells in Graves' hyperthyroidism and ophthalmopathy. Per germline, CDR1 SGHDT and CDR2 YYEEEE. The V and J ends lost 2 bases and 5 bases respectively, with 8 bases between them. The CDR3 totals 12 residues. It was considered stable Graves' hyperthyroidism when ophthalmopathy did not progress within 18 months. Hyperthyroidism, newly diagnosed and lasting under 2 months, affected patients aged 18 to 65. Uncontrolled infections, other autoimmune diseases, pregnancy or lactation led to exclusion of patients. This clonotype was picked up a small number of times. What was amplified from RNA transcripts were TCR beta CDR3 regions. During a first-round RT-PCR of the TCR CDR3, the HTBI primer set was used. One entry per CDR3 protein results from TCRdb running MiXCR on the multiplex PCR reads. In the table there are about 480,000 distinct CDR3 sequences, around 15% of which are singletons.

The rearrangement uses TRBV5-6 and TRBJ2-7; maybe TRBD2 (5 bases). The sequencing input was blood. The origin of this receptor is a woman between 18 and 29 years old with Graves' hyperthyroidism. The CDR3 DNA follows: TGTGCCAGCAGCTTTGGGAGAGACGAGCAGTACGTC. Protein sequence: CASSFGRDEQYV.